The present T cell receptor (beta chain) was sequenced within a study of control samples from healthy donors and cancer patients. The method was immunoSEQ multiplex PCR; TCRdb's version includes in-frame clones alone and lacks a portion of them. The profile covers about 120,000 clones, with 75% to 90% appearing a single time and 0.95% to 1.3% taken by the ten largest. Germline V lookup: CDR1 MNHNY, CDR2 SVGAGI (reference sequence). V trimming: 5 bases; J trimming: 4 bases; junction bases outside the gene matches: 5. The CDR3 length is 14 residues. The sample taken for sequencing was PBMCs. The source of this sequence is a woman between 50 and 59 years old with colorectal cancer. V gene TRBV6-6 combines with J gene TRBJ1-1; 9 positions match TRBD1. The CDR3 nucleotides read TGTGCCAGCAGTACCCGGGGACAGGGCACTGAAGCTTTCTTT. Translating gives CASSTRGQGTEAFF.